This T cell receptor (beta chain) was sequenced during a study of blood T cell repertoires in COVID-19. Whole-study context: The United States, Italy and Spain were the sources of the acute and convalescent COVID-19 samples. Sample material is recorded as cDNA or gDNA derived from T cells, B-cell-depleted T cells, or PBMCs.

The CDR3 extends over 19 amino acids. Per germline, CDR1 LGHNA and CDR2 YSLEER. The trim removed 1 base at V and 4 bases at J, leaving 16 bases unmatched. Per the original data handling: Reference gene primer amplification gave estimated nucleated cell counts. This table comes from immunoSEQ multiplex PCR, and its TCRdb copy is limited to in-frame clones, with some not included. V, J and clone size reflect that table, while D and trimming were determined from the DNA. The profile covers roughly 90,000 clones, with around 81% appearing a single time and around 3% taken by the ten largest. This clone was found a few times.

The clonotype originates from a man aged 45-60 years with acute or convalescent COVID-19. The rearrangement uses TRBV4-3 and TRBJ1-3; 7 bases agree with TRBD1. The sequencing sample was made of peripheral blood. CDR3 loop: CASSQARDSPFFDGNTIYF. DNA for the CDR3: TGCGCCAGCAGCCAAGCCCGGGACAGTCCCTTTTTCGACGGAAACACCATATATTTT.